Listed below are T cell receptor beta chains from one sample, sequenced in a study of blood T cell repertoires in COVID-19. TCRdb's copy holds only in-frame clones and misses some; the assay was immunoSEQ multiplex PCR. This repertoire shows over 200,000 clones, roughly four fifths found once; its top ten account for 1.5% to 2%. Sequencing input: PBMCs or T cells enriched from blood (not recorded which). The receptors shown here come from a man aged 60 to 69 who had recovered from COVID-19. CDR3s include the opening cysteine and the closing phenylalanine or tryptophan. A D gene is named only where the DNA matches it firmly. Expanded clones get a size class; other rows say once, few or many, or leave the size out.

V gene	CDR3 length	J gene	D gene	clone size	CDR3 DNA	CDR3 protein
TRBV5-1	15	TRBJ2-2	NA	NA	TGCGCCAGCAGCTTCTGGACTCCGAACACCGGGGAGCTGTTTTTT	CASSFWTPNTGELFF
TRBV10-3	19	TRBJ2-2	TRBD2	NA	TGTGCCATCAGTGCGGCTAGCGGGGGTAGCCTGAGCAACACCGGGGAGCTGTTTTTT	CAISAASGGSLSNTGELFF
TRBV28	10	TRBJ1-2	NA	NA	TGTGCCAGCGGCCGGGGTGGCTACACCTTC	CASGRGGYTF
TRBV7-6	15	TRBJ2-7	TRBD2	NA	TGTGCCAGCAGCTTAGGGTTAGCGGGGTCCTACGAGCAGTACTTC	CASSLGLAGSYEQYF
TRBV6-2/TRBV6-3	17	TRBJ2-1	TRBD2	NA	TGTGCCAGCAGTTACTCTTGGGCTAGCGGGAGTCACAATGAGCAGTTCTTC	CASSYSWASGSHNEQFF
TRBV6-1	17	TRBJ2-3	TRBD1	once	TGTGCCAGCAGTGACGGGTGGGTCAGGGGGTACACAGATACGCAGTATTTT	CASSDGWVRGYTDTQYF
TRBV2	12	TRBJ1-4	NA	NA	TGTGCCACCCAGGGGAGTTATGAAAAACTGTTTTTT	CATQGSYEKLFF
TRBV7-8	16	TRBJ2-7	TRBD2	NA	TGTGCCAGCAGCCAACTCCCAGCGGGGGGGCTCTACGAGCAGTACTTC	CASSQLPAGGLYEQYF
TRBV5-6	16	TRBJ2-2	TRBD1	NA	TGTGCCAGCAGCATGACTGACAGGGGGCTTATCGGGGAGCTGTTTTTT	CASSMTDRGLIGELFF
TRBV14	17	TRBJ2-5	NA	once	TGTGCCAGCAGCCAAGTTCTGTCCCCCCGAGGGTGGGAGACCCAGTACTTC	CASSQVLSPRGWETQYF
TRBV2	14	TRBJ1-1	TRBD1	once	TGTGCCAGCAGTCCGGGACAGGGAAACACTGAAGCTTTCTTT	CASSPGQGNTEAFF
TRBV27	15	TRBJ2-1	TRBD1	NA	TGTGCCAGCAGTTTGACAGGGGGCTCGTACAATGAGCAGTTCTTC	CASSLTGGSYNEQFF
TRBV3-1/TRBV3-2	16	TRBJ2-1	NA	NA	TGTGCCAGCAGCCAAGAGGGCAGGGGATCCTACAATGAGCAGTTCTTC	CASSQEGRGSYNEQFF
TRBV29-1	13	TRBJ2-5	NA	NA	TGCAGCGTTGAGCGCTGGGAGTCGGAGACCCAGTACTTC	CSVERWESETQYF
TRBV11-3	16	TRBJ1-2	NA	few	TGTGCCAGCAGCTTAGACCGGGACACCCCGAGGTGGGGCTACACCTTC	CASSLDRDTPRWGYTF
TRBV18	15	TRBJ1-1	TRBD1	NA	TGTGCCAGCTCCAGTGTACAGGGGCTGAACACTGAAGCTTTCTTT	CASSSVQGLNTEAFF
TRBV7-8	17	TRBJ2-1	TRBD2	NA	TGTGCCAGCAGCGGCTGGACTAGCGGGGGGGCCGCGGATGAGCAGTTCTTC	CASSGWTSGGAADEQFF
TRBV5-4	15	TRBJ2-7	TRBD2	NA	TGTGCCAGCAGGGATGGGACTAGCGGCCCCTACGAGCAGTACTTC	CASRDGTSGPYEQYF
TRBV11-3	13	TRBJ2-3	NA	NA	TGTGCCAGCAGTATCGGGAGCACAGATACGCAGTATTTT	CASSIGSTDTQYF
TRBV4-3	13	TRBJ1-2	NA	NA	TGCGCCAGCAGCCAAGACCCCGTATCTGGCTACACCTTC	CASSQDPVSGYTF
TRBV7-8	18	TRBJ1-4	NA	NA	TGTGCCAGCAGCCAAGCCGGGCCAGGGGCCGCAACTAATGAAAAACTGTTTTTT	CASSQAGPGAATNEKLFF
TRBV7-9	17	TRBJ2-1	TRBD1	NA	TGTGCCAGCAGCTACCTGTGGGGACAGGACCCTTACAATGAGCAGTTCTTC	CASSYLWGQDPYNEQFF
TRBV27	15	TRBJ1-2	TRBD1	NA	TGTGCCAGCAGTTTAAACCGGGACAGGGGGCACGGCTACACCTTC	CASSLNRDRGHGYTF
TRBV6-5	15	TRBJ1-2	NA	NA	TGTGCCAGCAGCCCCGGGGGGCCGCGGGACTATGGCTACACCTTC	CASSPGGPRDYGYTF
TRBV19	13	TRBJ1-2	NA	NA	TGTGCCAGTAATCACAGGGTAACCGATGGCTACACCTTC	CASNHRVTDGYTF
TRBV7-8	15	TRBJ1-5	NA	NA	TGTGCCAGCAGCTTACCGGGGGGTATTAATCAGCCCCAGCATTTT	CASSLPGGINQPQHF
TRBV7-8	18	TRBJ2-1	TRBD2	once	TGTGCCAGCAGCTTAGCGCTTCGGTCTAGCGGACTTCGGAATGAGCAGTTCTTC	CASSLALRSSGLRNEQFF
TRBV7-2	14	TRBJ1-2	NA	NA	TGTGCCAGCAGCTTAGGCAGACGAGGCTATGGCTACACCTTC	CASSLGRRGYGYTF
TRBV15	16	TRBJ2-1	TRBD1	NA	TGTGCCACCAGCGGCCCCGGGACAGGGTGGGGCAATGAGCAGTTCTTC	CATSGPGTGWGNEQFF
TRBV11-3	17	TRBJ2-1	TRBD1	few	TGTGCCAGCAGCTTAGGCCAGGGACAGGGGGCGGACAATGAGCAGTTCTTC	CASSLGQGQGADNEQFF
TRBV20-1	11	TRBJ2-1	NA	NA	TGCAGTGCCCGCACCAGGGGTGAGCAGTTCTTC	CSARTRGEQFF
TRBV19	18	TRBJ1-4	NA	NA	TGTGCCAGTAGCCTTGGAGCCAATACGATCCCTTTTAATGAAAAACTGTTTTTT	CASSLGANTIPFNEKLFF
TRBV7-2	17	TRBJ2-1	TRBD2	few	TGTGCCAGCAGCGCGCGGCCGACTAGCGGGGTAAAAGGTGAGCAGTTCTTC	CASSARPTSGVKGEQFF
TRBV11-2	15	TRBJ2-1	NA	NA	TGTGCCAGCAGCTTATTGGGGACCCACGGGGGTGAGCAGTTCTTC	CASSLLGTHGGEQFF
TRBV6-5	13	TRBJ1-1	NA	NA	TGTGCCAGCAGTTGGGAGGGAAACACTGAAGCTTTCTTT	CASSWEGNTEAFF
TRBV6-2/TRBV6-3	13	TRBJ2-3	NA	NA	TGTGCCAGCAGCAACGATGAGACAGATACGCAGTATTTT	CASSNDETDTQYF
TRBV5-4	15	TRBJ1-4	TRBD1	NA	TGTGCCAGCAGCTTCGGTGGACAGGGGGCTAAAAAACTGTTTTTT	CASSFGGQGAKKLFF